This T cell receptor beta chain was sequenced in a study of T cell responses to AZD1222 COVID-19 vaccine. CDR3 size: 15 residues. The germline CDR1 and CDR2 sequences are SEHNR and FQNEAQ (reference sequence). Losses at the gene ends were 5 bases for V and 4 bases for J; bases not matched to a gene: 9. The assay was immunoSEQ multiplex PCR, and TCRdb's table has in-frame clones only and misses some. The data show 140,000 to 150,000 clones, with 85% to 95% seen just once and about 9% held by the top ten. This clonotype originated in an adult in good health. The sample consisted of peripheral blood, taken on day 0 of AZD1222 vaccination. The V call is TRBV7-9, the J call TRBJ1-1; 8 bases are a match to TRBD1. CDR3 DNA: TGTGCCAGCAGCCCTCGGACAGGGCTGGCCACTGAAGCTTTCTTT. Translation gives CASSPRTGLATEAFF. The entire variable domain, with the rest obtained from reference TRBV7-9 and TRBJ1-1, is as follows: DTGVSQNPRHKITKRGQNVTFRCDPISEHNRLYWYRQTLGQGPEFLTYFQNEAQLEKSRLLSDRFSAERPKGSFSTLEIQRTEQGDSAMYLCASSPRTGLATEAFFGQGTRLTVV.